The 19 T cell receptor beta chains given below trace back to one sample, sequenced in a study of shared clonotypes between healthy human individuals. In the naive CD8 group, cells lacked CD45RO and were positively selected for CCR7, so terminally differentiated effector memory CD45RA+ cells were left out. Assay used: immunoSEQ multiplex PCR; TCRdb lists only in-frame clones, some missing. The sample holds about 2.2 million clones, 93% seen once. What was sequenced was naive CD8+ T cells from PBMCs. Receptor source: a man younger than 30 in good health. Some clones in this sample may be carry-over from other donors' samples.

The rearrangement links TRBV19 to TRBJ1-1, with 7 bases fitting TRBD1. The germline V gene has CDR1 LNHDA and CDR2 SQIVND (reference sequence). The V segment lost 10 bases and the J segment 0 bases; nucleotides outside the gene matches: 14. The CDR3 is 16 amino acids. The CDR3 coding sequence is TGTGCCACCGCAGACAGGGTGGGACCCATGAACACTGAAGCTTTCTTT. Amino acids: CATADRVGPMNTEAFF.

DNA for the CDR3: TGTGCCAGCACTGAAAGGGGGCTGCGCGAGCAGTACTTC. Translation gives CASTERGLREQYF. The rearrangement links TRBV28 to TRBJ2-7, with TRBD1 identical over 7 bases. V shed 7 bases and J 6 bases; nucleotides not matched to a gene: 9. Germline V CDR1 and CDR2: MDHEN, SYDVKM. The CDR3 loop spans 13 amino acids.

This chain uses TRBV9 with TRBJ2-3; 13 bases are a match to TRBD2. Germline CDR1 and CDR2: SGDLS and YYNGEE. This CDR3 spans 21 amino acids. The V and J ends lost 2 bases and 2 bases, in that order; junction bases with no gene match: 17. In DNA, the CDR3 is TGTGCCAGCAGCGTCCCCAGGTCAGGACTAGCGGGAGTGGGGCCCACAGATACGCAGTATTTT. Translation gives CASSVPRSGLAGVGPTDTQYF.

The J gene is TRBJ2-5, the V gene TRBV7-9, with D possibly matching TRBD2 (6 bases). The CDR3 spans 14 residues. Per the germline V gene, CDR1 is SEHNR and CDR2 is FQNEAQ (reference sequence). Trimming pared 5 bases from V and 4 bases from J, leaving 14 bases between. CDR3 sequence (DNA): TGTGCCAGCAGCGCAGAGGAGGGTAGAGAGACCCAGTACTTC. Residues: CASSAEEGRETQYF.

V and J are TRBV5-4 and TRBJ2-7; TRBD2 matches 8 bases. CDR1 is SGHNT, CDR2 YYREEE, per germline (reference sequence). Unmatched junction bases numbered 6, after V lost 3 bases and J lost 1 base. This CDR3 is 15 amino acids long. The CDR3 loop is CASSYNGLASYEQYF. In DNA, the CDR3 is TGTGCCAGCAGCTATAACGGACTAGCTTCCTACGAGCAGTACTTC.

This chain connects TRBV5-1 to TRBJ1-5, with TRBD1 as a possible D gene (6 bases). Germline loops: CDR1 SGHRS, CDR2 YFSETQ. Deletions cut 0 bases from V and 6 bases from J, with 16 bases between. The CDR3 length is 16 residues. The CDR3 region has the DNA TGCGCCAGCAGCTTGGTCGGGGGGCGGGTGCCTCAGCCCCAGCATTTT. It specifies CASSLVGGRVPQPQHF.

The V call is TRBV27, the J call TRBJ2-7, with a weak D call TRBD1 (5 bases). The CDR3 is made up of 13 amino acids. The V gene's germline CDR1 is MNHEY and CDR2 SMNVEV (reference sequence). V was cut by 3 bases and J by 3 bases, with 9 bases left in between. CDR3 nucleotide sequence: TGTGCCAGCAGTTTTATCACAGGCTACGAGCAGTACTTC. Residues: CASSFITGYEQYF.

This clone occurred once. The V and J genes are TRBV2 and TRBJ2-1, with D perhaps matching TRBD2 (5 bases). The CDR3 consists of 15 residues. Trimming cost V 0 bases and J 4 bases, with 10 bases left between them. Germline V gene sequence: CDR1 SNHLY, CDR2 FYNNEI. Here the CDR3 reads CASSEAGDSYNEQFF. The CDR3 DNA is TGTGCCAGCAGTGAAGCGGGAGACTCATACAATGAGCAGTTCTTC.

V gene TRBV5-1 combines with J gene TRBJ2-1; D is ambiguous. The CDR3 is made up of 13 amino acids. The V gene's germline CDR1 is SGHRS and CDR2 YFSETQ. V lost 4 bases to trimming and J lost 9 bases, with 14 bases between them. The CDR3 nucleotides read TGCGCCAGCAGCGTGGGCCTCACGCGTGAGCAGTTCTTC. Amino acid sequence: CASSVGLTREQFF.

In the case of this clone: The junction differs from germline at one of its ends, possibly a read error. The chain is built from TRBV11-2 and TRBJ2-7, with D hard to call. Germline V lookup: CDR1 SGHAT, CDR2 FQNNGV. This CDR3 has 12 residues. The DNA for the CDR3 is TGTGCCAGCAGCTTAGTATGGCACACCCGAAACTTC. Translating it yields CASSLVWHTRNF.

This clone was picked up one time. The chain is built from TRBV7-2 and TRBJ1-1, with no clear D. The V gene's germline CDR1 is SGHTA and CDR2 FQGNSA. The ends were cut back, 4 bases at V and 8 bases at J, with 26 bases in the middle. This CDR3 is 17 amino acids long. The CDR3: CASSYTRGSAFYREAFF. The CDR3 coding sequence is TGTGCCAGCAGCTACACCCGGGGAAGCGCCTTTTATAGAGAAGCTTTCTTT.

CDR3 sequence reads: CASSPDFGEQYF. DNA for the CDR3: TGTGCCAGCAGCCCGGACTTTGGCGAGCAGTACTTC. The J gene is TRBJ2-7, the V gene TRBV5-4, with D possibly being TRBD2 (5 bases). CDR3 length equals 12 residues. Looked up from germline, CDR1 is SGHNT and CDR2 is YYREEE (reference sequence). Trimming pared 4 bases from V and 6 bases from J, leaving 11 bases between.

This clone was seen only a few times. The chain links TRBV9 to TRBJ2-1; D not certain. The germline V gene encodes CDR1 SGDLS and CDR2 YYNGEE. Between the trimmed V and J ends, which lost 6 bases and 0 bases, there was a span of 10 bases. CDR3 length: 14 residues. This CDR3 is CASNTAASYNEQFF. CDR3 nucleotides: TGTGCCAGCAACACGGCGGCCTCCTACAATGAGCAGTTCTTC.

This clone has just one count. The chain joins TRBV7-9 to TRBJ2-2; tentative D call: TRBD2 (5 bases). Trimming took 5 bases from V and 7 from J, leaving 20 bases between them. The CDR3 is made up of 16 amino acids. Germline CDR1 is SEHNR and CDR2 is FQNEAQ (reference sequence). CDR3 sequence reads: CASSPPTGVGVGELFF. The CDR3 region has the DNA TGTGCCAGCAGCCCACCCACGGGCGTCGGGGTCGGGGAGCTGTTTTTT. The whole variable domain, filled in from reference TRBV7-9 and TRBJ2-2, reads DTGVSQNPRHKITKRGQNVTFRCDPISEHNRLYWYRQTLGQGPEFLTYFQNEAQLEKSRLLSDRFSAERPKGSFSTLEIQRTEQGDSAMYLCASSPPTGVGVGELFFGEGSRLTVL.

This clone was seen once. The same CDR3 can be traced to other DNA sequences in this sample. This rearrangement joins TRBV27 to TRBJ2-1; 7 nucleotides align to TRBD2. The V and J ends lost 2 bases and 8 bases, in that order; junction bases with no gene match: 9. Looked up from germline, CDR1 is MNHEY and CDR2 is SMNVEV (reference sequence). The CDR3 covers 15 residues. CDR3 DNA: TGTGCCAGCAGTTTAGGGGCTAGCGGCCGGCATGAGCAGTTCTTC. Encoded protein: CASSLGASGRHEQFF.

CDR3 DNA: TGTGCCAGCAGTGAATATCTCCGCTACGAGCAGTACTTC. Its protein product is CASSEYLRYEQYF. The chain couples TRBV25-1 to TRBJ2-7; D is ambiguous. V was shortened by 0 bases and J by 3 bases, with 6 bases between the two germline ends. The CDR3 contains 13 residues. Germline V CDR1 and CDR2: MGHDK, SYGVNS.

This chain links TRBV25-1 with TRBJ2-7; D might be TRBD1 or TRBD2, each matching 5 bases. Germline V lookup: CDR1 MGHDK, CDR2 SYGVNS. V was cut by 6 bases and J by 2 bases, with 14 bases left in between. The CDR3 is 14 amino acids. DNA of the CDR3: TGTGCCAGCAGCCAGAGGGGCCCTACCTACGAGCAGTACTTC. Residues: CASSQRGPTYEQYF.

The chain employs TRBV7-9 and TRBJ1-2, with 8 bases matching TRBD1. Unmatched junction bases numbered 10, after V lost 5 bases and J lost 8 bases. The CDR3 is 14 residues long. Germline V gene sequence: CDR1 SEHNR, CDR2 FQNEAQ (reference sequence). The CDR3 coding sequence is TGTGCCAGCAGCCCCCACAGGGGGAAGGGAGGCTACACCTTC. This codes for CASSPHRGKGGYTF.

V and J are TRBV10-3 and TRBJ2-2; 9 positions match TRBD2. In germline, CDR1 is ENHRY, CDR2 SYGVKD. This CDR3 has 19 residues. V shed 5 bases, J shed 6 bases, and the junction held 19 bases outside the gene matches. The chain's CDR3 is CAISSLTPTSGGPPGELFF. Here the CDR3 DNA reads TGTGCCATCAGTTCCCTCACCCCGACTAGCGGAGGCCCTCCCGGGGAGCTGTTTTTT.